This entry features one TCR beta chain sequence. Its antigen is unknown. One base away lies a much larger clone, so this may be a sequencing read error. The data are from a study of T-cell reconstitution after alpha-beta-depleted transplantation in children. Unique molecular identifiers were built into the TCRbeta library. TCRdb processed the PCR reads anew with MiXCR; each CDR3 protein has one entry. The table has 450,000 to 600,000 distinct CDR3 sequences, 10% to 13% seen once; the top ten hold just over 2%. Study conclusions and caveats: Among T cells one year after transplant, newly produced cells accounted for most counts and diversity.

Germline-derived CDR1 and CDR2 are DFQATT and SNEGSKA (reference sequence). This CDR3 contains 16 residues. Sample: PBMCs, taken before TCRalphabeta/CD19-depleted stem cell transplant. The chain employs TRBV20-1 and TRBJ2-5, with TRBD2 identical over 12 bases. The TCR was taken from a child aged 2 to 15 with inherited bone marrow failure, due to receive a stem cell transplant. The CDR3 protein is CCARSTSGSPAETQYF. In DNA form, the CDR3 reads TGCTGTGCTAGATCGACTAGCGGGAGCCCCGCAGAGACCCAGTACTTC.